This T cell receptor (beta chain) was captured in a study of T-cell memory formation after mild COVID-19. TCRdb passed the 5' RACE reads through MiXCR, listing each CDR3 protein once. Of more than 150,000 distinct CDR3 sequences in the sample, 20% to 25% were seen once. CDR1 is LGHNA, CDR2 YNFKEQ, per germline. The CDR3 extends over 17 amino acids. V gave up 3 bases and J gave up 7 bases; unmatched junction bases: 10. This clonotype was found a few times. The receptor was isolated from an adult woman who had mild COVID-19 (a few samples of this study predate the infection). Cell type and time point are not known. The chain recombines TRBV4-2 with TRBJ2-1, with 12 bases fitting TRBD1. Sequenced sample: PBMCs or a T cell subset sorted from them (not recorded which). CDR3 protein: CASSQEGGDRGQNEQFF. The DNA for the CDR3 is TGTGCCAGCAGCCAGGAAGGAGGGGACAGGGGGCAGAATGAGCAGTTCTTC.